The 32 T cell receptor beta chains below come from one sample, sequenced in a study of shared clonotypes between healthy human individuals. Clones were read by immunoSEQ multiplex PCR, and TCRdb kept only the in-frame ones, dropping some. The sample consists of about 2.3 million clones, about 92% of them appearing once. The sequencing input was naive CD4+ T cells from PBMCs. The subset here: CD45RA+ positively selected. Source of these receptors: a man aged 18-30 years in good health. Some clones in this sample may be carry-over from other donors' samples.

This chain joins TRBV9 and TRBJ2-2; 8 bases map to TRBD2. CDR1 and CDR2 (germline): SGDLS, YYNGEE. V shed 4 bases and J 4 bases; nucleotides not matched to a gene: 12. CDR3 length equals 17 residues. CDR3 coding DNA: TGTGCCAGCAGCCCCCGAGCGGGAGTGGGGGCCACCGGGGAGCTGTTTTTT. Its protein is CASSPRAGVGATGELFF.

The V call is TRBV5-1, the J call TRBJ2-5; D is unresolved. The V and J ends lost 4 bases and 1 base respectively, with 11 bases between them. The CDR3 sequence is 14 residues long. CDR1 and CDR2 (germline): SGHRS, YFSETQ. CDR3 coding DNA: TGCGCCAGCAGCGTCGGCCCCGGCCAAGAGACCCAGTACTTC. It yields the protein CASSVGPGQETQYF.

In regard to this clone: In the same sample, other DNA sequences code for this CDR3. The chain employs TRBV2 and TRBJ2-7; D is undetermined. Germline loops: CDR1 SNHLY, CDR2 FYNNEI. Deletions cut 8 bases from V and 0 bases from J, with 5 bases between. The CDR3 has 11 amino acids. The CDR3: CASSTSYEQYF. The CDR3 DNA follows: TGTGCCAGCTCCACCTCCTACGAGCAGTACTTC.

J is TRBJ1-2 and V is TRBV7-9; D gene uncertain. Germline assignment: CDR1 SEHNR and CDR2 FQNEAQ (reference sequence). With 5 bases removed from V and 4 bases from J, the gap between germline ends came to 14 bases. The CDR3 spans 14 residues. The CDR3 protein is CASSPYSRPYGYTF. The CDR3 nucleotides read TGTGCCAGCAGCCCTTACAGCCGGCCCTATGGCTACACCTTC.

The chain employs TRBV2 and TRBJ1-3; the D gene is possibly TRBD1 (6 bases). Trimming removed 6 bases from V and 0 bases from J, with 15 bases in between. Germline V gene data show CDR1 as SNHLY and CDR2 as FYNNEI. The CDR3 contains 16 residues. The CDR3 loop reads CASSRGPTFSGNTIYF. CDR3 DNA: TGTGCCAGCAGCCGGGGGCCTACATTCTCTGGAAACACCATATATTTT.

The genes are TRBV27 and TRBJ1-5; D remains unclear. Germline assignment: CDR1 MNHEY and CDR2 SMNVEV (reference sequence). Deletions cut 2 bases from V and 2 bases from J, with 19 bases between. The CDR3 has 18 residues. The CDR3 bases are TGTGCCAGCAGTTTACTGGGGTATAGTCAGGAGGGCAATCAGCCCCAGCATTTT. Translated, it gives CASSLLGYSQEGNQPQHF.

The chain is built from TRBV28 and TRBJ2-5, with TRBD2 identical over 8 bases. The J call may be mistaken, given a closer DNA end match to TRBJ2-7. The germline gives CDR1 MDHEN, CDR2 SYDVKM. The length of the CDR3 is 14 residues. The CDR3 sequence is CASRPGTSSYEQYF. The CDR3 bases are TGTGCCAGCAGGCCCGGGACTAGCTCCTACGAGCAGTACTTC.

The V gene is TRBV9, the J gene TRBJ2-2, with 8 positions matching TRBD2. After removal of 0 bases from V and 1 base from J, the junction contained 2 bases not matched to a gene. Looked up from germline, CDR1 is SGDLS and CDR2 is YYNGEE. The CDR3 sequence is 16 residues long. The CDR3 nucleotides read TGTGCCAGCAGCGTAGCGGGAGGGATGAACACCGGGGAGCTGTTTTTT. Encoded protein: CASSVAGGMNTGELFF.

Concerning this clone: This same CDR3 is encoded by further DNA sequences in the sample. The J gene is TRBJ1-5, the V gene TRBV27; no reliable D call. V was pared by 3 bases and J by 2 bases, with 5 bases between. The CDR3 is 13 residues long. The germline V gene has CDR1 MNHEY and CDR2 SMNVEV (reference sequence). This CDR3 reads CASSLSRNQPQHF. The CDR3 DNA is TGTGCCAGCAGTTTGAGTCGCAATCAGCCCCAGCATTTT.

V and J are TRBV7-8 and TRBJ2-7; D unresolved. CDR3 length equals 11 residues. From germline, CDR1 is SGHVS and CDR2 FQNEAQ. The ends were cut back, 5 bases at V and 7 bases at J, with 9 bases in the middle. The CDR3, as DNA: TGTGCCAGCAGCAGCGCGGAGGAGCAGTACTTC. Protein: CASSSAEEQYF.

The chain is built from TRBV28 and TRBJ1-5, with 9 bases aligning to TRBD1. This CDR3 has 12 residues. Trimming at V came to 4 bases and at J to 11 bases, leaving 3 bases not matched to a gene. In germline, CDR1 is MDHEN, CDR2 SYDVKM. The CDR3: CASSSTGGAQHF. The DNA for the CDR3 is TGTGCCAGCAGTTCGACAGGGGGAGCCCAGCATTTT.

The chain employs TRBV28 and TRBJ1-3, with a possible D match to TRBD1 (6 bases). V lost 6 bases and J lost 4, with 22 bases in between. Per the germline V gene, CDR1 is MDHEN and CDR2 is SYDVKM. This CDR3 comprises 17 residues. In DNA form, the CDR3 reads TGTGCCAGCAGCCCCCGAACCTACAGGGAACGCGGAAACACCATATATTTT. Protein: CASSPRTYRERGNTIYF.

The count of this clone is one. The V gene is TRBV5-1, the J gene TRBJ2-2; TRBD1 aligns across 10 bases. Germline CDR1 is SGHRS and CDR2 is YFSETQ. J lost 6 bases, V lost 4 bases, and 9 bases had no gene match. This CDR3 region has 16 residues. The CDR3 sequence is CASSPPGTGASGELFF. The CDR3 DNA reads TGCGCCAGCAGCCCGCCAGGGACAGGGGCGTCCGGGGAGCTGTTTTTT.

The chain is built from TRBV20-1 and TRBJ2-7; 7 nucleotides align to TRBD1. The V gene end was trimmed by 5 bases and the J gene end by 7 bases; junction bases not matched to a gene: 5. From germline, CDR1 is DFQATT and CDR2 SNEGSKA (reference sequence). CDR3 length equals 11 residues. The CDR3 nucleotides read TGCAGTGCTGGGGACAGTTTTGAGCAGTACTTC. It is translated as CSAGDSFEQYF.

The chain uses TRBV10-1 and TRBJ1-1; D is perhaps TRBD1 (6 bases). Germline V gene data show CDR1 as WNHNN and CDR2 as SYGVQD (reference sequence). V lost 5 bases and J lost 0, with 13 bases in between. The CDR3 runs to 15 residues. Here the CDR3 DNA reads TGCGCCAGCAGTCTCGGAGGGGGAGTGAACACTGAAGCTTTCTTT. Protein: CASSLGGGVNTEAFF.

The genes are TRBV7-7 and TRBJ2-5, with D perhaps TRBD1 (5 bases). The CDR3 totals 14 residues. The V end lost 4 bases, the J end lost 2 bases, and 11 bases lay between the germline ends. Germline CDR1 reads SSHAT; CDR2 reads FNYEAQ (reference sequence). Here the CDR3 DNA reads TGTGCCAGCAGCTCGGCAGGGAAGCAAGAGACCCAGTACTTC. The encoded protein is CASSSAGKQETQYF.

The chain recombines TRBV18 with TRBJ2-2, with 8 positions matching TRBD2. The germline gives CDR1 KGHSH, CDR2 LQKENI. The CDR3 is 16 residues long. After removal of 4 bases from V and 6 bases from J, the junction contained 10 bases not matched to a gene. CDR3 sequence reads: CASSLVQAGVAGELFF. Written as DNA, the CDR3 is TGTGCCAGCTCACTGGTTCAAGCGGGAGTAGCCGGGGAGCTGTTTTTT.

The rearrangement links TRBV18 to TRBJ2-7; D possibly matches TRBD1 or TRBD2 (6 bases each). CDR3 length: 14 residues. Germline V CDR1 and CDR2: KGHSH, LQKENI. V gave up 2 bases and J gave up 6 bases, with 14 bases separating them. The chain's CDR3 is CASSPGQGGSEQYF. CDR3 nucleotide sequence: TGTGCCAGCTCACCAGGACAAGGGGGGAGCGAGCAGTACTTC.

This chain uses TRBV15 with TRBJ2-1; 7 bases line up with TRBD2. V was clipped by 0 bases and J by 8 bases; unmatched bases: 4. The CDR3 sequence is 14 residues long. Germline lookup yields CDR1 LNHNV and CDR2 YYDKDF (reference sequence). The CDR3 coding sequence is TGTGCCACCAGCAGAGACGGGAGGCGGGATGAGCAGTTCTTC. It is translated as CATSRDGRRDEQFF.

The CDR3 loop is CATSRGGTSGIPYEQYF. The CDR3 nucleotides are TGTGCCACCAGCAGAGGCGGGACTAGCGGCATCCCCTACGAGCAGTACTTC. The chain links TRBV15 to TRBJ2-7; 11 bases map to TRBD2. The V gene end was trimmed by 1 base and the J gene end by 2 bases; junction bases not matched to a gene: 7. CDR1 and CDR2 from the germline V gene are LNHNV and YYDKDF (reference sequence). The CDR3 is 17 residues long.

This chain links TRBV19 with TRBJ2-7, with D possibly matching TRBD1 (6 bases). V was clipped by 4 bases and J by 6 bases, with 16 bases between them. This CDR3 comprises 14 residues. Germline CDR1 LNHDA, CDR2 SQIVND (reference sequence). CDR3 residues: CASSTSGQFSEQYF. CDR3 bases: TGTGCCAGTAGTACTTCCGGACAGTTTTCCGAGCAGTACTTC. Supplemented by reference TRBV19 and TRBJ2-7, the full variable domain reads DGGITQSPKYLFRKEGQNVTLSCEQNLNHDAMYWYRQDPGQGLRLIYYSQIVNDFQKGDIAEGYSVSREKKESFPLTVTSAQKNPTAFYLCASSTSGQFSEQYFGPGTRLTVT.

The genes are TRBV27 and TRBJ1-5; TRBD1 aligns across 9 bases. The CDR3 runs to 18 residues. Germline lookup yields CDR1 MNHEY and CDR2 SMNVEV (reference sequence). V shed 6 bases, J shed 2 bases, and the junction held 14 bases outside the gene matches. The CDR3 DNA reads TGTGCCAGCAGCTGGGGACAGGGCGCTCTTTCTGGCAATCAGCCCCAGCATTTT. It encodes CASSWGQGALSGNQPQHF.

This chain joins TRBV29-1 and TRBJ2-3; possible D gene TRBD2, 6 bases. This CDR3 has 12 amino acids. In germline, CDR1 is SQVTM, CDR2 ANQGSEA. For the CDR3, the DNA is TGCATCCCGGGGGTTGATGCAGATACGCAGTATTTT. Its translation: CIPGVDADTQYF.

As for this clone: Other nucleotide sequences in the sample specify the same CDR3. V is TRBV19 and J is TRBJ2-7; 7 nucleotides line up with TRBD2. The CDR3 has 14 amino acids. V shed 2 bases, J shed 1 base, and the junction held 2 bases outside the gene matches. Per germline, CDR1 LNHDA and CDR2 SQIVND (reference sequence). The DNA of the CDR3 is TGTGCCAGTAGTATAAGCGGGAATTCCTACGAGCAGTACTTC. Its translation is CASSISGNSYEQYF.

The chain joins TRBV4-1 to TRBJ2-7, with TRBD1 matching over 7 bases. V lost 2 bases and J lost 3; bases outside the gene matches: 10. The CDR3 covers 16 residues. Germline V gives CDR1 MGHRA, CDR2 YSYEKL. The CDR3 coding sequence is TGCGCCAGCAGCCAAAAGACAGGGCAGCTATACTACGAGCAGTACTTC. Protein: CASSQKTGQLYYEQYF.

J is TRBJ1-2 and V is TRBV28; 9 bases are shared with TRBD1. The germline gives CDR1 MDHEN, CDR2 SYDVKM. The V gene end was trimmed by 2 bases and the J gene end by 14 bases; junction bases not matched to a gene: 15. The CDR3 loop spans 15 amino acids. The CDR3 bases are TGTGCCAGCAGTTTAAGGACAGGGGACACGAGCTCTGGGACCTTC. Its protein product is CASSLRTGDTSSGTF.

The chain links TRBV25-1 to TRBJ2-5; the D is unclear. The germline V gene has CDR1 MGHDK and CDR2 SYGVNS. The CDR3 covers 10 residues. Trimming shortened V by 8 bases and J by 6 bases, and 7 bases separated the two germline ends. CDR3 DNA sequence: TGTGCCAGCTTCGGAAAGACCCAGTACTTC. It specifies CASFGKTQYF.

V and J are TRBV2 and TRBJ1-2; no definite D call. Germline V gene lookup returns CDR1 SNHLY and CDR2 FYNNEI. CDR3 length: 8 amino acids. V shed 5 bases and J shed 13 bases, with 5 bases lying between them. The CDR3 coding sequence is TGTGCCAGCAGTTACGGCACCTTC. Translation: CASSYGTF.

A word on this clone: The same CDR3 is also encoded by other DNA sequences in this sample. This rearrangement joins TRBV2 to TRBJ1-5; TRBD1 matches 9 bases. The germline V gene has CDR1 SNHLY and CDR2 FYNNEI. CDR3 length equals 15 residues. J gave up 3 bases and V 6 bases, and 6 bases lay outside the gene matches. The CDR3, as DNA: TGTGCCAGCAGCCTCGGACAGGGGAACAATCAGCCCCAGCATTTT. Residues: CASSLGQGNNQPQHF.

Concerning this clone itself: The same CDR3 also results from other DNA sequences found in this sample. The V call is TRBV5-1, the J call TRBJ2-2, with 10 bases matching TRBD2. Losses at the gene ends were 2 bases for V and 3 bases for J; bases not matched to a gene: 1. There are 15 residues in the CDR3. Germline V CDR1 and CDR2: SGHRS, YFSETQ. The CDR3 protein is CASSLLAGHTGELFF. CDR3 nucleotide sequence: TGCGCCAGCAGCTTACTAGCGGGGCACACCGGGGAGCTGTTTTTT.

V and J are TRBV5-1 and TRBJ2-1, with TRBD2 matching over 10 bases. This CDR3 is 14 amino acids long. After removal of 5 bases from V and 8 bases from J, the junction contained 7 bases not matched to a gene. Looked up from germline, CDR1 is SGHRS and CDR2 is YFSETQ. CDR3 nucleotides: TGCGCCAGCAGATGGGCTAGCGGGAGCTATGAGCAGTTCTTC. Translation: CASRWASGSYEQFF.

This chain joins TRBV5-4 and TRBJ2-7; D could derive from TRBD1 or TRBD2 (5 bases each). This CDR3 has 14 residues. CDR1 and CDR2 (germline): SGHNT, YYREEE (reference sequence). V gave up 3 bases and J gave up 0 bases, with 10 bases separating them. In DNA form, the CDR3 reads TGTGCCAGCAGCTCCCGGGACCACTCCTACGAGCAGTACTTC. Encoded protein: CASSSRDHSYEQYF.